These T cell receptor beta chains were read from a single sample in a study of blood T cell repertoires in COVID-19. Sequenced by immunoSEQ multiplex PCR; TCRdb stores in-frame clones only, minus some. The data contain more than 150,000 clones, around 83% of them seen just once; the ten biggest clones take up under 7.5%. The sequencing input was peripheral blood. These receptor sequences come from a woman between 35 and 50 years old with acute or convalescent COVID-19. The conserved cysteine and the conserved F or W are not part of the CDR3 here. Rows may omit the clone size; those that give it use once, few, many or a size class.

clone_size	j_call	v_call	cdr3_aa
once	TRBJ2-7	TRBV27	ASSLGTGSYEQY
.	TRBJ2-7	TRBV4-2	ASVTRDCYEQY
.	TRBJ1-2	TRBV19	ASSPRQNYGYT
.	TRBJ1-6	TRBV7-6	ASSLGDVGTANSPLH
.	TRBJ2-7	TRBV24-1	ATSARGYEQY
few	TRBJ2-1	TRBV9	ASSKPGQGVNEQF
.	TRBJ1-4	TRBV24-1	ATSDVPGQGPEGEKLF
.	TRBJ2-7	TRBV2	ATTGTSYEQY
.	TRBJ1-1	TRBV6-5	ASNGGVGSFTEAF
once	TRBJ1-2	TRBV6-5	ASSYSAEVYGYT
.	TRBJ1-6	TRBV4-1	ASSQTPTGGGDSPLH
.	TRBJ1-1	TRBV10-3	AISPSGTGNTEAF
.	TRBJ1-1	TRBV7-3	ASSFVGDTEAF
few	TRBJ2-5	TRBV28	ASSTWTVQETQY
once	TRBJ1-6	TRBV5-1	ASRGTVNNSPLH
few	TRBJ1-1	TRBV2	ASSSGVGTEAF
.	TRBJ1-2	TRBV28	ASSAVYGYT
.	TRBJ2-7	TRBV7-2	ASSAAGTSGPYEQY
.	TRBJ2-4	TRBV5-6	ASSTGLTSKNIQY
.	TRBJ2-7	TRBV6-6	ASSYSGGHSSEQY
once	TRBJ1-4	TRBV28	ASSLRQAGEKLF
.	TRBJ1-5	TRBV5-4	ASSAQGDNQPQH
.	TRBJ1-4	TRBV28	ASSPLGTESEKLF
few	TRBJ1-4	TRBV15	ATSRSRDRGNENEKLF